Shown below are 14 T cell receptor beta chains from a single sample sequenced in a study of CD8 T cells in Susac syndrome. With random hexamers, 0.5 to 1 ug RNA was reverse transcribed. TCRdb reanalysed the immunoSEQ multiplex PCR reads using MiXCR and keeps one entry per CDR3 protein. Here the sample spans 45,000 to 60,000 distinct CDR3 sequences, almost 95% being singletons. Sample: CD8+ T cells from PBMCs. Source of these receptors: a human donor in good health.

The genes are TRBV20-1 and TRBJ2-5, with 12 nucleotides matching TRBD2. Germline loops: CDR1 DFQATT, CDR2 SNEGSKA (reference sequence). The V and J ends lost 6 bases and 4 bases, in that order; junction bases with no gene match: 12. This CDR3 has 16 residues. The CDR3 DNA reads as TGCAGTGCAGAATTGACTAGCGGGAGTTATAGAGAGACCCAGTACTTC. This codes for CSAELTSGSYRETQYF.

The chain has TRBV20-1 and TRBJ1-5; TRBD1 matches 7 bases. The germline V gene has CDR1 DFQATT and CDR2 SNEGSKA (reference sequence). The CDR3 loop spans 15 amino acids. Trimming took 3 bases from V and 2 from J; bases not matched to a gene: 7. This CDR3 is CSARFEGAGNQPQHF. The CDR3 region has the DNA TGCAGTGCTAGGTTTGAGGGGGCGGGCAATCAGCCCCAGCATTTT.

The chain combines TRBV20-1 with TRBJ2-1; unclear D gene. The CDR3 is 14 residues long. V gave up 6 bases and J gave up 2 bases, with 14 bases separating them. Germline V CDR1 and CDR2: DFQATT, SNEGSKA (reference sequence). The CDR3 DNA reads as TGCAGTGCGCTCCCCCCTGGGGCCTACAATGAGCAGTTCTTC. Its protein is CSALPPGAYNEQFF.

The chain is built from TRBV5-8 and TRBJ1-2, with TRBD1 as a possible D gene (5 bases). Looked up from germline, CDR1 is SGHTS and CDR2 is YDEGEE. The CDR3 consists of 14 residues. With 5 bases removed from V and 0 bases from J, the gap between germline ends came to 11 bases. The DNA of the CDR3 is TGTGCCAGCAGTTCCGACAGCTCTAACTATGGCTACACCTTC. It codes for CASSSDSSNYGYTF. Full variable domain (rest looked up from reference TRBV5-8 and TRBJ1-2): EAGVTQSPTHLIKTRGQQATLRCSPISGHTSVYWYQQALGLGLQFLLWYDEGEERNRGNFPPRFSGRQFPNYSSELNVNALELEDSALYLCASSSDSSNYGYTFGSGTRLTVV.

The chain employs TRBV7-8 and TRBJ1-2, with a possible D match to TRBD1 (5 bases). V was pared by 5 bases and J by 6 bases, with 19 bases between. The CDR3 runs to 15 residues. CDR1 and CDR2 from the germline V gene are SGHVS and FQNEAQ. The CDR3 DNA reads as TGTGCCAGCAGCATATATCAACCGGGGCTGAATGGCTACACCTTC. It codes for CASSIYQPGLNGYTF.

The rearrangement uses TRBV24-1 and TRBJ2-2, with TRBD2 as a possible D gene (6 bases). Between the trimmed V and J ends, which lost 3 bases and 7 bases, there was a span of 17 bases. There are 16 residues in the CDR3. Germline lookup yields CDR1 KGHDR and CDR2 SFDVKD. CDR3 nucleotide sequence: TGTGCCACCAGTGATGACGGGACTCTCTCACACGGGGAGCTGTTTTTT. It codes for CATSDDGTLSHGELFF.

This chain joins TRBV27 and TRBJ2-7, with 12 bases lining up with TRBD2. The CDR3 consists of 14 residues. The junction had 5 bases not matched to a gene; V was cut back by 5 bases and J by 6 bases. Germline V gene data show CDR1 as MNHEY and CDR2 as SMNVEV (reference sequence). The CDR3 reads CASSLGLAGTEQYF. DNA of the CDR3: TGTGCCAGCAGTCTAGGACTAGCGGGAACCGAGCAGTACTTC.

The sample holds one count of this clonotype. The J gene is TRBJ2-7, the V gene TRBV7-9, with 9 bases identical to TRBD1. J was trimmed by 2 bases and V by 5 bases; bases with no gene match: 13. The CDR3 spans 17 residues. The V gene's germline CDR1 is SEHNR and CDR2 FQNEAQ (reference sequence). In DNA, the CDR3 is TGTGCCAGCAGCCCCACCGATTGGACAGGGGAGCCCTACGAGCAGTACTTC. Encoded protein: CASSPTDWTGEPYEQYF.

The V and J genes are TRBV27 and TRBJ2-1, with 9 nucleotides matching TRBD2. V trimming: 2 bases; J trimming: 10 bases; junction bases outside the gene matches: 9. Germline V gene lookup returns CDR1 MNHEY and CDR2 SMNVEV (reference sequence). The CDR3 length is 15 residues. CDR3 amino acids: CASSLRLAGRGEQFF. Here the CDR3 DNA reads TGTGCCAGCAGTTTACGGCTAGCGGGGAGGGGAGAGCAGTTCTTC.

V and J are TRBV7-9 and TRBJ2-7; D may be TRBD2 (6 bases). This CDR3 is 17 amino acids long. CDR1 and CDR2 from the germline V gene are SEHNR and FQNEAQ (reference sequence). V lost 5 bases and J 1 base, leaving 21 bases between the germline ends. As DNA, the CDR3 is TGTGCCAGCAGCCACTCCCACCTAGAGCGGGTATCCTACGAGCAGTACTTC. It is translated as CASSHSHLERVSYEQYF.

The DNA for the CDR3 is TGTGCCAGCAGTCAGGAGGGTCTCCTCTACGAGCAGTACTTC. Protein: CASSQEGLLYEQYF. J is TRBJ2-7 and V is TRBV13, with a tentative D call TRBD2 (6 bases). Germline CDR1 and CDR2: PRHDT and FYEKMQ (reference sequence). V was pared by 6 bases and J by 3 bases, with 15 bases between. The CDR3 length is 14 residues.

The chain has TRBV9 and TRBJ1-1, with 7 bases fitting TRBD1. The CDR3 length is 18 residues. V gave up 3 bases and J gave up 1 base; unmatched junction bases: 15. The germline V gene encodes CDR1 SGDLS and CDR2 YYNGEE. CDR3 sequence reads: CASSAPNIEQGKNTEAFF. The CDR3 DNA sequence: TGTGCCAGCAGCGCTCCTAATATTGAACAGGGGAAGAACACTGAAGCTTTCTTT.

As DNA, the CDR3 is TGTGCCAGCAGCTTACCCCTCCTCCAAACCCAGTACTTC. Protein sequence: CASSLPLLQTQYF. This chain uses TRBV7-9 with TRBJ2-5; D gene uncertain. Deletions cut 2 bases from V and 8 bases from J, with 12 bases between. CDR3 length: 13 amino acids. Germline values: CDR1 SEHNR, CDR2 FQNEAQ (reference sequence).

The rearrangement joins TRBV5-6 to TRBJ1-1, with 10 positions matching TRBD1. This CDR3 has 16 residues. The trim removed 0 bases at V and 5 bases at J, leaving 7 bases unmatched. Germline V gene data show CDR1 as SGHDT and CDR2 as YYEEEE. CDR3 DNA: TGTGCCAGCAGCTTGGCCCCTGGGACAGGGGTGACTGAAGCTTTCTTT. This gives the protein CASSLAPGTGVTEAFF.